This note documents a single T cell receptor (beta chain) sequence. V gave up 4 bases and J gave up 10 bases, with 13 bases separating them. Germline lookup yields CDR1 GTSNPN and CDR2 SVGIG (reference sequence). CDR3 length equals 11 residues. The study drew participants aged about 18 to 89 years from under 30 US areas. Assignments of participants to cohorts depended upon their own reported clinical history. This specimen comes from a study of blood T cell repertoires in COVID-19. As for the study in general: T cells, B-cell-depleted T cells, or PBMCs provided the cDNA or gDNA that served as material.

Generated by immunoSEQ multiplex PCR, the TCRdb table keeps only in-frame clones and is missing some. The sample lists about 160,000 clones; about 84% were seen once. J is TRBJ1-1 and V is TRBV30, with a tentative D call TRBD1 (5 bases). The sequence derives from a woman aged 40 to 49 with acute COVID-19. Material for sequencing was PBMCs or T cells enriched from blood (not recorded which). CDR3 residues: CAWMDGGAAFF. CDR3 DNA: TGTGCCTGGATGGACGGGGGTGCAGCTTTCTTT.